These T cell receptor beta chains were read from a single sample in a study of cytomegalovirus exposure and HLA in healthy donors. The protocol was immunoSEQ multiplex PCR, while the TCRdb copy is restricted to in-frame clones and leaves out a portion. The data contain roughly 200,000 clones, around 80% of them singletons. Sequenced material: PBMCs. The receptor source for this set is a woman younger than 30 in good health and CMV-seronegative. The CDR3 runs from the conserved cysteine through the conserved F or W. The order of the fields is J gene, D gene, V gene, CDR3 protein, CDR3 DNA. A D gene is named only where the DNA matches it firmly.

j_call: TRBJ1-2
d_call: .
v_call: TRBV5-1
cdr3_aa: CASSSFSRGSGYTF
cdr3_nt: TGCGCCAGCAGCTCCTTTTCTAGGGGGTCGGGCTACACCTTC

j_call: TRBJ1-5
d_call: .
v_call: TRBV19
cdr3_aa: CASSMGQGDQSNQPQHF
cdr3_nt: TGTGCCAGTAGTATGGGCCAGGGTGACCAGAGCAATCAGCCCCAGCATTTT

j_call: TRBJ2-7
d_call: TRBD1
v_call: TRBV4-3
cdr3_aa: CASSQAWTGYEQYF
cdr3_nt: TGCGCCAGCAGCCAAGCGTGGACAGGGTACGAGCAGTACTTC

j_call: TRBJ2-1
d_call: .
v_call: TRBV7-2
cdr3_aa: CASSFPSGGKSSYNEQFF
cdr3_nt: TGTGCCAGCAGCTTTCCTTCTGGCGGGAAGAGCTCCTACAATGAGCAGTTCTTC

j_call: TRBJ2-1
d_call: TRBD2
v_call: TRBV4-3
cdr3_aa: CASSVTGTRNYNEQFF
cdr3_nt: TGCGCCAGCAGCGTTACCGGGACTAGAAACTACAATGAGCAGTTCTTC

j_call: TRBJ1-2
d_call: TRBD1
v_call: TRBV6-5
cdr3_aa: CASTGTDRVGYTF
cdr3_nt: TGTGCCAGCACCGGAACCGACAGGGTTGGCTACACCTTC

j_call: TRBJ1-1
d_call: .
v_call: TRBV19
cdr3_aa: CASSDQAGATEAFF
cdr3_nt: TGTGCCAGTAGTGACCAGGCGGGGGCCACTGAAGCTTTCTTT

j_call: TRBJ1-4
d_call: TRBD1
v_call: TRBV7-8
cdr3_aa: CASSLVAPDRDRLGKLFF
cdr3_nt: TGTGCCAGCAGCTTAGTAGCCCCCGACAGGGACCGCCTTGGAAAACTGTTTTTT

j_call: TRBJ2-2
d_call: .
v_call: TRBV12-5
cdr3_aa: CASGLPPDNPRTGELFF
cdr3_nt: TGTGCTAGTGGTTTGCCACCGGACAACCCAAGGACCGGGGAGCTGTTTTTT

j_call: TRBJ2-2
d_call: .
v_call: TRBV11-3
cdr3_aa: CASSLRGTPNTGELFF
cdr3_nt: TGTGCCAGCAGCTTAAGAGGGACACCTAACACCGGGGAGCTGTTTTTT

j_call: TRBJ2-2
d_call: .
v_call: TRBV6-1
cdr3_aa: CASRQGGRTGELFF
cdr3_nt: TGTGCCAGCAGGCAAGGAGGGAGGACCGGGGAGCTGTTTTTT

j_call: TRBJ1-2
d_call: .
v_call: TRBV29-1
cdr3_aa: CSGARTDAGGYTF
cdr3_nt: TGCAGCGGAGCACGGACTGACGCAGGAGGCTACACCTTC

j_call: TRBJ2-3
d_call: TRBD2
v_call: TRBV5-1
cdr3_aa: CASSSGLAVNTDTQYF
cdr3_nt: TGCGCCAGCAGCTCGGGACTAGCGGTAAACACAGATACGCAGTATTTT

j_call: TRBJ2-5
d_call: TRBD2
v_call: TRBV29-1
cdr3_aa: CSARGREQYF
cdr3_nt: TGCAGCGCCCGGGGGAGGGAACAGTACTTC

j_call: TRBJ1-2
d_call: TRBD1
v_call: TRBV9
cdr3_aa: CASSETGTGSFVGGYTF
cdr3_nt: TGTGCCAGCAGCGAGACCGGGACAGGGTCTTTCGTAGGCGGCTACACCTTC

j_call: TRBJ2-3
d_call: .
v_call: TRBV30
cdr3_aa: CAWSLTMGGSDTQYF
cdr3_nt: TGTGCCTGGAGTCTTACAATGGGGGGTTCAGATACGCAGTATTTT

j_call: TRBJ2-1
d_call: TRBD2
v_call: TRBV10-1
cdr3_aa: CASSESGQPRGGYNEQFF
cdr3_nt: TGCGCCAGCAGTGAGAGTGGACAGCCCCGGGGGGGGTACAATGAGCAGTTCTTC

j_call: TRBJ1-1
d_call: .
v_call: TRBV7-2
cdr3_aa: CASSLRGRTEAFF
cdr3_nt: TGTGCCAGCAGCTTAAGGGGCAGGACTGAAGCTTTCTTT

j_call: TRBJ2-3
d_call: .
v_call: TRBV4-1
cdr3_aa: CASSQAGGDRTDTQYF
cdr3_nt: TGCGCCAGCAGCCAGGCTGGCGGGGATAGGACAGATACGCAGTATTTT

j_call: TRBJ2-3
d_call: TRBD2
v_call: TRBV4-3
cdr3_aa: CASSQWTSGSRGTQYF
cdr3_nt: TGCGCCAGCAGCCAATGGACTAGCGGGTCGAGAGGTACGCAGTATTTT

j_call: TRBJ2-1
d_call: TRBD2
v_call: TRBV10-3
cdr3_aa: CAISDRTSGNNEQFF
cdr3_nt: TGTGCCATCAGTGATAGGACTAGCGGTAACAATGAGCAGTTCTTC

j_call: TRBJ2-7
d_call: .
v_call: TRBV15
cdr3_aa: CATSREATGPFYEQYF
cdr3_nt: TGTGCCACCAGCAGAGAGGCAACAGGGCCCTTTTACGAGCAGTACTTC

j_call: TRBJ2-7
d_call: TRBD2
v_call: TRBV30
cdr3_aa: CAWSSGRVSYF
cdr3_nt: TGTGCCTGGAGTAGCGGGAGGGTGTCGTACTTC

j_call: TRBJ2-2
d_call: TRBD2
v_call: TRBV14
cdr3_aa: CASSRITSANTGELFF
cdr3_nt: TGTGCCAGCAGCCGCATAACTAGCGCCAACACCGGGGAGCTGTTTTTT

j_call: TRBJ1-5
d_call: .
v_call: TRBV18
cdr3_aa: CASSPVAGKEPQHF
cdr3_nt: TGTGCCAGCTCACCAGTGGCCGGGAAGGAGCCCCAGCATTTT

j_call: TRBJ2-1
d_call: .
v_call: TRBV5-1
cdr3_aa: CASSLREDEQFF
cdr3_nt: TGCGCCAGCAGCTTGAGAGAGGATGAGCAGTTCTTC

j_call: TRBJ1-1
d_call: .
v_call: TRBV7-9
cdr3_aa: CASSPGPGRGEGNTEAFF
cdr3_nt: TGTGCCAGCAGCCCGGGGCCGGGGCGGGGAGAAGGGAACACTGAAGCTTTCTTT